This T cell receptor beta chain was recovered during a study of T-cell reconstitution after alpha-beta-depleted transplantation in children. This clonotype was recorded many times. Its specificity is not known. Germline loops: CDR1 DFQATT, CDR2 SNEGSKA (reference sequence). The CDR3 loop spans 14 amino acids. V lost 2 bases and J 1 base, leaving 10 bases between the germline ends. Unique molecular identifiers were incorporated when the TCRbeta library was constructed. TCRdb re-derived calls from the PCR reads in MiXCR, one entry per CDR3 protein. This sample has 250,000 to 300,000 distinct CDR3 sequences, with around 7.1% found just once. Study-level results: The origin of high day-60 TCRbeta diversity in some patients lay in surviving recipient T cells and thymic progenitors. Among T cells one year after transplant, newly produced cells accounted for most counts and diversity.

Source: peripheral blood, taken 360 days after TCRalphabeta/CD19-depleted stem cell transplant. The chain recombines TRBV20-1 with TRBJ2-3; no clear D gene. This clonotype originated in a female patient younger than 10 who had a stem cell transplant for Fanconi anemia, so the T cells may come from the graft donor. The CDR3 reads CSARLTPRTDTQYF. The DNA for the CDR3 is TGCAGTGCTAGACTGACACCTCGCACAGATACGCAGTATTTT.